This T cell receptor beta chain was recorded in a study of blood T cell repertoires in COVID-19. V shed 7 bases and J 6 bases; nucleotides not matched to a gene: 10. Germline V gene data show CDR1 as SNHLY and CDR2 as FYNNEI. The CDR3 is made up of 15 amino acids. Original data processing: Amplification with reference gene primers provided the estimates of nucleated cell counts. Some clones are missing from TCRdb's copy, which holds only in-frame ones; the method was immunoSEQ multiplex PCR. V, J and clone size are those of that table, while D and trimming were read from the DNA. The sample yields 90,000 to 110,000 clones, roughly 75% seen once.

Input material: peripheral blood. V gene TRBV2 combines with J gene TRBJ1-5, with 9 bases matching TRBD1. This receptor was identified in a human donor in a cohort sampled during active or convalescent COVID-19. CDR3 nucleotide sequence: TGTGCCAGCATGCTGGACAGGGGCTGGGGTCAGCCCCAGCATTTT. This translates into CASMLDRGWGQPQHF. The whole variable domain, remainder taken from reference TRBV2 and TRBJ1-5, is EPEVTQTPSHQVTQMGQEVILRCVPISNHLYFYWYRQILGQKVEFLVSFYNNEISEKSEIFDDQFSVERPDGSNFTLKIRSTKLEDSAMYFCASMLDRGWGQPQHFGDGTRLSIL.